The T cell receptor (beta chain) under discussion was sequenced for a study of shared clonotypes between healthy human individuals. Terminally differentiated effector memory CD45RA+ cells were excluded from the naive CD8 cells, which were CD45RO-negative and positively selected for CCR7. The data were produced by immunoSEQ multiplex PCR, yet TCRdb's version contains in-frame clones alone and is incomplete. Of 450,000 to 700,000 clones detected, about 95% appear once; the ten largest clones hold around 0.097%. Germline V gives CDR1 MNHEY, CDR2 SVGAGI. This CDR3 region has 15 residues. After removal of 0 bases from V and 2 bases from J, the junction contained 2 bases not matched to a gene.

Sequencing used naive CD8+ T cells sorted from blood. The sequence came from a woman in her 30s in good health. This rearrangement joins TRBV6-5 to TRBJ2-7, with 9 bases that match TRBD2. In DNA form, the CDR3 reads TGTGCCAGCAGTTACTCGGGCGGGAGGGCCTACGAGCAGTACTTC. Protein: CASSYSGGRAYEQYF.